This T cell receptor beta chain comes out of a study of T cell repertoires in cytomegalovirus infection. Study-level information: HLA-C-restricted CMV epitopes, recently identified, and well-studied HLA-B-restricted ones were used by the study. Both a matching HLA type and CMV infection were indicated by public TCR beta signatures.

In the case of this clonotype: Its antigen is as yet unknown.

The germline CDR1 and CDR2 sequences are PRHDT and FYEKMQ (reference sequence). The CDR3 has 14 residues. Trimming at V came to 6 bases and at J to 0 bases, leaving 4 bases not matched to a gene. TCRdb re-called the reads with MiXCR, one entry per CDR3 protein. The data contain some 100,000 distinct CDR3 sequences, less than 30% of them singletons. Whole-study findings and limits: Dominant in the ex vivo response were TCR beta clonotypes restricted by HLA-C and specific for CMV. Using cumulative public TCR beta family frequency, the authors identified those who carried CMV together with the relevant HLA.

The material was CD8+ T cells from cultured PBMCs, obtained from culture after CMV antigen stimulation. This clonotype originated in a human donor in good health (CMV status not recorded). Some clones in this sample may be carry-over from other donors' samples. V and J are TRBV13 and TRBJ1-2; 7 bases are a match to TRBD1. CDR3 residues: CASSEQGTNYGYTF. Written as DNA, the CDR3 is TGTGCCAGCAGTGAACAGGGGACTAACTATGGCTACACCTTC.